These 22 T cell receptor beta chains originate from one sample sequenced in a study of early T cells in non-severe SARS-CoV-2 infection. TCRdb redid the calling of the 5' RACE reads with MiXCR, one entry per CDR3 protein. In the table there are about 69,000 distinct CDR3 sequences, around 4.2% of which are singletons. Sequencing was performed on whole blood, taken at baseline. These receptors were collected from an adult who was a healthcare worker with PCR-confirmed SARS-CoV-2 infection or an uninfected control (not recorded which). The donor label of this sample is uncertain.

This clonotype was seen a few times. The chain uses TRBV4-1 and TRBJ1-3; D uncertain. Deletions cut 2 bases from V and 2 bases from J, with 16 bases between. The germline V gene has CDR1 MGHRA and CDR2 YSYEKL. The CDR3 extends over 17 amino acids. DNA for the CDR3: TGCGCCAGCAGCCAATCCCTTTCCGAATACGCTGGAAACACCATATATTTT. This codes for CASSQSLSEYAGNTIYF.

This clonotype has ten or more counts. The chain employs TRBV9 and TRBJ1-1; 8 bases map to TRBD1. CDR1 and CDR2 from the germline V gene are SGDLS and YYNGEE. Losses at the gene ends were 3 bases for V and 2 bases for J; bases not matched to a gene: 6. The CDR3 length is 15 residues. The CDR3 bases are TGTGCCAGCAGCGCCCCGGGACAGGTAAACACTGAAGCTTTCTTT. Encoded protein: CASSAPGQVNTEAFF. The full variable domain, with the rest looked up from reference TRBV9 and TRBJ1-1, is DSGVTQTPKHLITATGQRVTLRCSPRSGDLSVYWYQQSLDQGLQFLIQYYNGEERAKGNILERFSAQQFPDLHSELNLSSLELGDSALYFCASSAPGQVNTEAFFGQGTRLTVV.

A word on this clonotype: This could be a read error, since a much larger clone is one nucleotide away. V gene TRBV28 combines with J gene TRBJ2-5; the D gene could be TRBD1 or TRBD2 (5 bases each). Germline V CDR1 and CDR2: MDHEN, SYDVKM. This CDR3 comprises 14 residues. In DNA, the CDR3 is TGTGCCAGCGGGATTCCGGGACGGGAAGAGACCCTGTACTTC. Its translation is CASGIPGREETLYF.

The chain carries TRBV7-2 and TRBJ2-1; D perhaps matches TRBD2 (5 bases). This CDR3 has 11 amino acids. The V gene lost 11 bases and the J gene lost 7 bases, with 12 bases spanning the gap. Per germline, CDR1 SGHTA and CDR2 FQGNSA. CDR3 DNA sequence: TGTGCCGCCCACCGAGGGAATGAGCAGTTCTTC. Translated, it gives CAAHRGNEQFF.

This clonotype was seen a few times. The chain couples TRBV6-2 or TRBV6-3 to TRBJ2-1, with D hard to call. V was clipped by 6 bases and J by 2 bases, with 2 bases between them. CDR3 length: 11 residues. The germline V gene encodes CDR1 MNHEY and CDR2 SVGEGT. CDR3 amino acids: CASRAYNEQFF. The CDR3 DNA reads as TGTGCCAGCAGGGCCTACAATGAGCAGTTCTTC.

This clonotype was seen many times. This chain joins TRBV5-1 and TRBJ1-1; maybe TRBD1 (5 bases). The CDR3 totals 20 residues. V shed 1 base and J shed 6 bases, with 31 bases lying between them. Germline CDR1 SGHRS, CDR2 YFSETQ. CDR3 DNA: TGCGCCAGCAGCTTGTATGGAGAAACAGGAGCCACCAACAAGGGCGCTGAAGCTTTCTTT. Amino acid sequence: CASSLYGETGATNKGAEAFF.

This clonotype has a count of ten or more. The rearrangement joins TRBV7-2 to TRBJ2-7, with TRBD2 matching over 8 bases. V shed 5 bases, J shed 1 base, and the junction held 10 bases outside the gene matches. This CDR3 comprises 16 residues. The germline V gene encodes CDR1 SGHTA and CDR2 FQGNSA. In nucleotides, the CDR3 is TGTGCCAGCAGCCAAAGAGGGACTAGTCTATCCTACGAGCAGTACTTC. Translation gives CASSQRGTSLSYEQYF.

This clonotype has a count of ten or more. The chain links TRBV7-6 to TRBJ1-3, with D unclear. CDR1 is SGHVS and CDR2 is FNYEAQ in the germline V gene. With 2 bases removed from V and 0 bases from J, the gap between germline ends came to 8 bases. The CDR3 sequence is 15 residues long. The CDR3 bases are TGTGCCAGCAGCTTAATCCCAGACTCTGGAAACACCATATATTTT. This codes for CASSLIPDSGNTIYF.

The J gene is TRBJ2-5, the V gene TRBV6-2 or TRBV6-3, with D unclear. Germline lookup yields CDR1 MNHEY and CDR2 SVGEGT. Trimming took 4 bases from V and 10 from J, leaving 10 bases between them. This CDR3 is 11 amino acids long. Here the CDR3 reads CASSFSQVQYF. CDR3 bases: TGTGCCAGCAGTTTTTCCCAAGTCCAGTACTTC.

This clonotype was observed many times. This chain joins TRBV15 and TRBJ2-1, with a weak D call TRBD2 (5 bases). The CDR3 length is 15 residues. V was trimmed by 4 bases and J by 8 bases, leaving 18 bases between them. Germline CDR1 is LNHNV and CDR2 is YYDKDF (reference sequence). Written as DNA, the CDR3 is TGTGCCACCAGCATAAACAGAAACTCGAGGGATGAGCAGTTCTTC. Protein sequence: CATSINRNSRDEQFF. The full variable domain, completed using reference TRBV15 and TRBJ2-1, is DAMVIQNPRYQVTQFGKPVTLSCSQTLNHNVMYWYQQKSSQAPKLLFHYYDKDFNNEADTPDNFQSRRPNTSFCFLDIRSPGLGDTAMYLCATSINRNSRDEQFFGPGTRLTVL.

This clonotype was picked up a small number of times. The rearrangement joins TRBV5-1 to TRBJ2-7, with unresolved D. V was pared by 4 bases and J by 1 base, with 12 bases between. Germline V gene sequence: CDR1 SGHRS, CDR2 YFSETQ. The CDR3 runs 14 residues. CDR3 residues: CASSQFDWSYEQYF. DNA of the CDR3: TGCGCCAGCAGCCAATTCGACTGGTCCTACGAGCAGTACTTC.

This CDR3 is CASSVGQGFDTQYF. For the CDR3, the DNA is TGCGCCAGCAGTGTTGGACAGGGCTTCGATACGCAGTATTTT. The chain recombines TRBV10-1 with TRBJ2-3; the match to TRBD1 covers 8 bases. The CDR3 runs to 14 residues. The V gene's germline CDR1 is WNHNN and CDR2 SYGVQD (reference sequence). V lost 4 bases and J lost 6; bases outside the gene matches: 6.

This clonotype was detected only a few times. This rearrangement joins TRBV25-1 to TRBJ2-5; TRBD2 aligns across 10 bases. V shed 4 bases and J 2 bases; nucleotides not matched to a gene: 13. CDR1 is MGHDK and CDR2 is SYGVNS in the germline V gene. The CDR3 spans 18 residues. The CDR3 DNA reads as TGTGCCAGCAGTGCCTCACCGGGGAGACTAGCGGGTCAAGAGACCCAGTACTTC. Protein product: CASSASPGRLAGQETQYF.

This clonotype appeared many times. The CDR3 here is CASSPDRGPYEQYF. The CDR3 region has the DNA TGTGCCAGCAGCCCCGACAGGGGACCCTACGAGCAGTACTTC. The chain uses TRBV7-2 and TRBJ2-7, with 8 positions matching TRBD1. The CDR3 runs to 14 residues. Germline V gives CDR1 SGHTA, CDR2 FQGNSA. Trimming removed 5 bases from V and 2 bases from J; junction bases left unmatched: 5.

The chain carries TRBV20-1 and TRBJ2-5; TRBD1 matches 8 bases. This CDR3 is built from 15 residues. With 4 bases clipped from V and 5 bases from J, the junction kept 12 bases outside the gene matches. Germline lookup yields CDR1 DFQATT and CDR2 SNEGSKA (reference sequence). The CDR3 nucleotides are TGCAGTGCTACAGAACAGGGGGAAGCGATTGAGACCCAGTACTTC. Protein sequence: CSATEQGEAIETQYF.

This clonotype was counted many times. The rearrangement links TRBV20-1 to TRBJ1-1; D possibly corresponds to TRBD1 (5 bases). The CDR3 loop spans 14 amino acids. Looked up from germline, CDR1 is DFQATT and CDR2 is SNEGSKA (reference sequence). Deletions cut 6 bases from V and 4 bases from J, with 18 bases between. The CDR3 DNA is TGCAGTGCCAAGGTCGGGGGTACGGCCACTGAAGCTTTCTTT. As protein: CSAKVGGTATEAFF.

This clonotype was seen at least ten times. The V and J genes are TRBV6-4 and TRBJ2-3; 10 nucleotides line up with TRBD2. Germline V gene data show CDR1 as MRHNA and CDR2 as SNTAGT. J lost 0 bases, V lost 4 bases, and 28 bases had no gene match. This CDR3 has 24 residues. The CDR3 region has the DNA TGTGCCAGCAGTGTCCCAAATGGGGGGCTAGCGGGGGCCCATCCAGCCCTCAGCACAGATACGCAGTATTTT. Translating it yields CASSVPNGGLAGAHPALSTDTQYF.

This clonotype was picked up many times. The chain combines TRBV20-1 with TRBJ1-5; D is unclear. Trimming removed 1 base at V and 3 bases at J, with 7 bases between. Germline CDR1 and CDR2: DFQATT and SNEGSKA (reference sequence). The CDR3 sequence is 13 residues long. This CDR3 reads CSARAGNNQPQHF. The DNA for the CDR3 is TGCAGTGCTAGAGCGGGGAACAATCAGCCCCAGCATTTT.

The sample holds a few counts of this clonotype. The rearrangement links TRBV11-3 to TRBJ2-3, with 10 bases that match TRBD1. With 8 bases clipped from V and 6 bases from J, the junction kept 11 bases outside the gene matches. The V gene's germline CDR1 is SGHNT and CDR2 YENEEA. The CDR3 consists of 15 residues. CDR3 protein: CASSRTGTGADTQYF. The CDR3 bases are TGTGCCAGCTCCCGCACCGGGACAGGGGCGGATACGCAGTATTTT. Complete variable domain (other parts from reference TRBV11-3 and TRBJ2-3): EAGVVQSPRYKIIEKKQPVAFWCNPISGHNTLYWYLQNLGQGPELLIRYENEEAVDDSQLPKDRFSAERLKGVDSTLKIQPAELGDSAVYLCASSRTGTGADTQYFGPGTRLTVL.

The V and J genes are TRBV9 and TRBJ2-7, with 9 nucleotides matching TRBD1. The CDR3 runs 14 residues. V was pared by 4 bases and J by 4 bases, with 6 bases of the junction left unmatched. Germline values: CDR1 SGDLS, CDR2 YYNGEE. The CDR3 protein is CASSPHRGQYEQYF. CDR3 bases: TGTGCCAGCAGCCCACACAGGGGGCAGTACGAGCAGTACTTC.

The V gene is TRBV7-3, the J gene TRBJ1-1; D is possibly TRBD1 (5 bases). The germline gives CDR1 SGHTA, CDR2 FQGTGA. The CDR3 is made up of 14 amino acids. With 2 bases removed from V and 2 bases from J, the gap between germline ends came to 9 bases. The CDR3 DNA reads as TGTGCCAGCAGCTTACAGGGTAGTAACACTGAAGCTTTCTTT. The encoded protein is CASSLQGSNTEAFF.

CDR3 sequence: CASSALASGGAPDTQYF. CDR3 coding DNA: TGTGCCAGCAGCGCTCTCGCTAGCGGGGGGGCTCCAGATACGCAGTATTTT. The genes are TRBV5-4 and TRBJ2-3, with TRBD2 matching over 12 bases. Germline assignment: CDR1 SGHNT and CDR2 YYREEE (reference sequence). With 4 bases clipped from V and 4 bases from J, the junction kept 10 bases outside the gene matches. The CDR3 has 17 residues.